This record concerns one T cell receptor beta chain sequence. Its target is not known. This specimen belongs to a study of cytomegalovirus exposure and HLA in healthy donors. Points from the study as a whole: A later look showed TCR association rates differing by HLA locus, highest for DRB1 and lowest for HLA-C.

60 Vbeta and 13 Jbeta primers were used in PCR. The assay was immunoSEQ multiplex PCR, and TCRdb's table has in-frame clones only and misses some. In the table there are 100,000 to 150,000 clones, 80% of which are singletons. The trim removed 6 bases at V and 8 bases at J, leaving 5 bases unmatched. CDR3 length equals 14 residues. Germline V gives CDR1 MNHEY, CDR2 SVGAGI. V gene TRBV6-5 combines with J gene TRBJ1-6, with 9 bases identical to TRBD1. Sequencing used PBMCs. This receptor was obtained from a male donor in good health and CMV-seronegative. The CDR3 sequence: CASRNRGPDSPLHF. The CDR3 nucleotides are TGTGCCAGCAGGAACAGGGGGCCGGATTCACCCCTCCACTTT.